Shown below are 23 T cell receptor beta chains from a single sample sequenced in a study of blood T cell repertoires in COVID-19. TCRdb keeps only in-frame clones here, not all; method: immunoSEQ multiplex PCR. Here the sample spans 150,000 to 160,000 clones, 80% being singletons. The sequencing sample was made of peripheral blood. The receptors originated from a man between 60 and 75 years old with acute or convalescent COVID-19.

CDR3: CASSLAPLTGEQYF. As DNA, the CDR3 is TGTGCCAGCAGCTTAGCCCCCTTGACAGGCGAGCAGTACTTC. This chain links TRBV7-2 with TRBJ2-7; D may be TRBD1 (6 bases). V was shortened by 0 bases and J by 6 bases, with 12 bases between the two germline ends. Germline lookup yields CDR1 SGHTA and CDR2 FQGNSA. The length of the CDR3 is 14 residues.

This sequence joins TRBV19 and TRBJ1-1; 7 nucleotides line up with TRBD1. CDR3 length: 15 amino acids. Germline V lookup: CDR1 LNHDA, CDR2 SQIVND (reference sequence). The trim removed 5 bases at V and 7 bases at J, leaving 13 bases unmatched. The CDR3 bases are TGTGCCAGTAGTTCGCCCGTGGACAGGTCTGGTGAAGCTTTCTTT. This encodes CASSSPVDRSGEAFF.

As regards this clone: The junction departs from germline at one end; a sequencing error may be responsible. The V call is TRBV10-3, the J call TRBJ2-7, with TRBD2 matching over 10 bases. CDR3 length: 15 residues. Germline V gene lookup returns CDR1 ENHRY and CDR2 SYGVKD. The CDR3 DNA is TGTGCCATCAGTGGCACTAGCGGGACCTCGTACGGGCAGTACTTC. Translated: CAISGTSGTSYGQYF.

The chain uses TRBV11-2 and TRBJ2-7; D perhaps matches TRBD2 (7 bases). This CDR3 spans 15 amino acids. V lost 0 bases to trimming and J lost 6 bases, with 15 bases between them. Germline V gene data show CDR1 as SGHAT and CDR2 as FQNNGV. The CDR3 DNA is TGTGCCAGCAGCTTAGAGGGTTTCGCGGGGGCCGAGCAGTACTTC. Translating it yields CASSLEGFAGAEQYF.

The chain employs TRBV19 and TRBJ1-1; perhaps TRBD1 as D (6 bases). This CDR3 region has 14 residues. Germline V CDR1 and CDR2: LNHDA, SQIVND (reference sequence). V was pared by 8 bases and J by 6 bases, with 19 bases between. CDR3 DNA: TGTGCCAGTCGGAGGACAGAGACCAGGTCTGAAGCTTTCTTT. This codes for CASRRTETRSEAFF.

The chain has TRBV29-1 and TRBJ1-2, with unresolved D. The CDR3 covers 11 residues. CDR1 is SQVTM, CDR2 ANQGSEA, per germline. The germline V and J ends were trimmed by 6 bases and 6 bases, with 11 bases remaining between them. The CDR3 DNA reads as TGCAGCGTCGCAGGTGGCGATGGCTACACCTTC. Translating gives CSVAGGDGYTF.

The rearrangement joins TRBV28 to TRBJ1-5, with D maybe TRBD1 (6 bases). The V gene's germline CDR1 is MDHEN and CDR2 SYDVKM. The CDR3 loop spans 14 amino acids. The V gene lost 5 bases and the J gene lost 4 bases, with 12 bases spanning the gap. The CDR3 DNA reads TGTGCCAGCAGTAAGACGGGGACAAATCAGCCCCAGCATTTT. It translates to CASSKTGTNQPQHF.

This chain connects TRBV2 to TRBJ1-3, with D unresolved. The length of the CDR3 is 14 residues. Germline CDR1 SNHLY, CDR2 FYNNEI. The V gene lost 7 bases and the J gene lost 2 bases, with 12 bases spanning the gap. The CDR3 bases are TGTGCCAGCACCCTCGGGGTAGCTGGAAACACCATATATTTT. This codes for CASTLGVAGNTIYF.

The chain joins TRBV5-5 to TRBJ2-3, with 11 bases that match TRBD2. The CDR3 extends over 16 amino acids. Per germline, CDR1 SGHKS and CDR2 YYEKEE (reference sequence). Trimming cost V 2 bases and J 1 base; bases outside gene matches: 3. The CDR3 region is CASSFSTSGGTDTQYF. The CDR3 DNA sequence: TGTGCCAGCAGCTTCTCGACTAGCGGGGGCACAGATACGCAGTATTTT.

The V call is TRBV6-5, the J call TRBJ1-6, with 8 bases identical to TRBD1. V was pared by 2 bases and J by 3 bases, with 3 bases of the junction left unmatched. The CDR3 runs to 16 residues. CDR1 MNHEY and CDR2 SVGAGI come from the germline V gene. CDR3 sequence: CASSYEGQDYNSPLHF. In DNA, the CDR3 is TGTGCCAGCAGTTACGAGGGACAGGACTATAATTCACCCCTCCACTTT.

The table lists this clone with a few counts. The genes are TRBV11-2 and TRBJ1-6, with TRBD1 matching over 7 bases. The CDR3 covers 17 residues. The V gene's germline CDR1 is SGHAT and CDR2 FQNNGV. Losses at the gene ends were 4 bases for V and 4 bases for J; bases not matched to a gene: 10. The chain's CDR3 is CASSSTMGTAYNSPLHF. The CDR3 DNA reads TGTGCCAGCAGCTCAACCATGGGGACAGCATATAATTCACCCCTCCACTTT.

The rearrangement links TRBV7-9 to TRBJ2-3, with 7 bases fitting TRBD1. This CDR3 comprises 15 residues. V lost 5 bases, J lost 1 base, and 6 bases stayed unmatched. Per the germline V gene, CDR1 is SEHNR and CDR2 is FQNEAQ (reference sequence). The CDR3 protein is CASSLRQGRTDTQYF. The CDR3 DNA follows: TGTGCCAGCAGCCTCCGACAGGGACGCACAGATACGCAGTATTTT.

The V and J genes are TRBV28 and TRBJ1-2; a weak D match, TRBD1 (5 bases). Germline V gives CDR1 MDHEN, CDR2 SYDVKM. V was cut by 2 bases and J by 4 bases, with 14 bases left in between. The CDR3 is 15 residues long. This CDR3 is CASSLRFGGVYGYTF. For the CDR3, the DNA is TGTGCCAGCAGTTTAAGGTTCGGGGGGGTCTATGGCTACACCTTC.

The genes are TRBV20-1 and TRBJ1-1, with a possible D match to TRBD1 (5 bases). Trimming pared 5 bases from V and 8 bases from J, leaving 12 bases between. Germline V gene data show CDR1 as DFQATT and CDR2 as SNEGSKA (reference sequence). The CDR3 length is 11 residues. This CDR3 reads CSARGGPEAFF. In DNA form, the CDR3 reads TGCAGTGCTCGGGGGGGACCCGAAGCTTTCTTT.

This chain connects TRBV4-3 to TRBJ2-3; TRBD2 is a possible D gene (6 bases). The length of the CDR3 is 14 residues. CDR1 is LGHNA, CDR2 YSLEER, per germline. V was pared by 0 bases and J by 8 bases, with 12 bases between. The CDR3 bases are TGCGCCAGCAGCCAAGATAGGAGGGAGCCTACGCAGTATTTT. Protein product: CASSQDRREPTQYF.

This chain joins TRBV7-9 and TRBJ2-1, with 7 bases that match TRBD1. Germline-derived CDR1 and CDR2 are SEHNR and FQNEAQ (reference sequence). This CDR3 comprises 14 residues. Trimming cost V 3 bases and J 6 bases; bases outside gene matches: 5. CDR3 DNA: TGTGCCAGCAGCTTGGACGGACAGGCCAATGAGCAGTTCTTC. Encoded protein: CASSLDGQANEQFF.

The chain uses TRBV3-1 (or the pseudogene TRBV3-2) and TRBJ2-5, with TRBD2 matching over 10 bases. J gave up 1 base and V 1 base, and 3 bases lay outside the gene matches. The CDR3 loop spans 16 amino acids. The germline V gene has CDR1 LGHDT and CDR2 YNNKEL (reference sequence). This CDR3 is CASSQALAGFQETQYF. The CDR3 bases are TGTGCCAGCAGCCAAGCACTAGCGGGGTTCCAAGAGACCCAGTACTTC.

The DNA of the CDR3 is TGCGCCAGCAGCCCCAGGACAGGTTCCGACGGGAGCTACACCTTC. The encoded protein is CASSPRTGSDGSYTF. The chain has TRBV5-1 and TRBJ1-2; 7 nucleotides match TRBD1. J was trimmed by 9 bases and V by 4 bases; bases with no gene match: 15. From germline, CDR1 is SGHRS and CDR2 YFSETQ. The CDR3 is 15 residues long.

The chain carries TRBV28 and TRBJ2-7; D is possibly TRBD2 (5 bases). The ends were cut back, 2 bases at V and 3 bases at J, with 11 bases in the middle. The germline gives CDR1 MDHEN, CDR2 SYDVKM. The CDR3 spans 14 residues. CDR3 nucleotides: TGTGCCAGCAGTTTAGATGCGGGTAACTACGAGCAGTACTTC. Translated: CASSLDAGNYEQYF.

The genes are TRBV6-6 and TRBJ1-2, with 8 positions matching TRBD1. Germline-derived CDR1 and CDR2 are MNHNY and SVGAGI (reference sequence). This CDR3 comprises 16 residues. The V and J ends lost 6 bases and 4 bases, in that order; junction bases with no gene match: 13. CDR3 amino acids: CASSQLGAQGGYGYTF. DNA of the CDR3: TGTGCCAGCAGCCAGCTAGGTGCACAGGGGGGCTATGGCTACACCTTC.

The rearrangement uses TRBV14 and TRBJ2-3; 14 bases fit TRBD2. The CDR3 length is 19 residues. J lost 1 base, V lost 2 bases, and 8 bases had no gene match. Germline CDR1 and CDR2: SGHDN and FVKESK. CDR3 DNA sequence: TGTGCCAGCAGCCAACGACTAGCGGGAGGGACCCGCCGCACAGATACGCAGTATTTT. Translating it yields CASSQRLAGGTRRTDTQYF.

This clone was observed a handful of times. The J gene is TRBJ1-2, the V gene TRBV6-5; TRBD1 aligns across 8 bases. The CDR3 sequence is 14 residues long. Germline lookup yields CDR1 MNHEY and CDR2 SVGAGI. The V and J ends lost 2 bases and 2 bases, in that order; junction bases with no gene match: 1. CDR3 nucleotides: TGTGCCAGCAGTTACGGACAGGGAAACTATGGCTACACCTTC. This codes for CASSYGQGNYGYTF.

The chain recombines TRBV3-1 (or the pseudogene TRBV3-2) with TRBJ2-1; 8 nucleotides align to TRBD1. V lost 0 bases to trimming and J lost 7 bases; unmatched junction nucleotides: 23. The CDR3 extends over 21 amino acids. The germline gives CDR1 LGHDT, CDR2 YNNKEL (reference sequence). The CDR3 DNA follows: TGTGCCAGCAGCCAAGATCCCCCTGGACAGGGTGGTTTAGCTATAGAGAATGAGCAGTTCTTC. It encodes CASSQDPPGQGGLAIENEQFF.